This passage covers 3 T cell receptor beta chains from one sample sequenced in a study of vaccination effects on CD4 cells after COVID-19. Ahead of sequencing, the ViraFEST assay grew antigen-specific CD4+ T cells using viral peptide pools. Subsequent to a culture period of more than 8 days, CD4+ T cells were isolated. The person was diagnosed with PCR-confirmed SARS-CoV-2 infection between March and December 2020. These receptors are not linked to any known antigen. Profiling relied on immunoSEQ multiplex PCR, and the TCRdb table lists in-frame clones only, not all of them. The table lists tens of thousands of clones, around 70% of them singletons. Here the sequenced sample was CD4+ T cells from PBMCs cultured with HCoV-NL63 spike peptides, taken before COVID-19 vaccination. These receptors all stem from a human donor who had a prior SARS-CoV-2 infection.

This rearrangement joins TRBV7-8 to TRBJ2-1, with 12 bases aligning to TRBD2. The CDR3 extends over 16 amino acids. Germline loops: CDR1 SGHVS, CDR2 FQNEAQ. The ends lost 5 bases at V and 4 bases at J; junction bases unmatched: 6. This chain's CDR3 is CASSPGLAGLYNEQFF. The DNA for the CDR3 is TGTGCCAGCAGCCCCGGACTAGCGGGACTATACAATGAGCAGTTCTTC.

Only one count was recorded for this clone. The V call is TRBV5-4, the J call TRBJ1-3, with D unclear. Trimming stripped 4 bases from V and 3 bases from J, with 8 bases between. Germline lookup yields CDR1 SGHNT and CDR2 YYREEE (reference sequence). CDR3 length: 13 residues. This CDR3 reads CASSLAVGNTIYF. In nucleotides, the CDR3 is TGTGCCAGCAGCCTGGCTGTTGGAAACACCATATATTTT.

The V call is TRBV7-3, the J call TRBJ2-1, with 7 bases matching TRBD2. V was clipped by 2 bases and J by 5 bases; unmatched bases: 3. The CDR3 extends over 14 amino acids. The V gene's germline CDR1 is SGHTA and CDR2 FQGTGA. The CDR3 DNA reads as TGTGCCAGCAGCTTAGGTCGGGAGGACAATGAGCAGTTCTTC. As protein: CASSLGREDNEQFF.